Described below is a single T cell receptor (beta chain) sequence and its context. Its antigen specificity is not known. Base-call qualities are not available, and no considerably larger clone is one nucleotide away. The data were taken from a study of T-cell memory formation after mild COVID-19 (dated by TCRdb to the early 2020s). Notes on the research overall: Most TCR sequence clusters were specific to one of the two donors. Longitudinal TCRalpha and TCRbeta repertoire sequencing tracked T-cell clones expanding and contracting after mild COVID-19 in two donors. The cohort comprised two young, previously healthy adult volunteers, one female and one male. Results and caveats for the whole study, not just this receptor: Clones that contracted from day 15 to 85 showed balanced CD4/CD8 phenotypes, whereas a second wave of clones that expanded from day 15 to 37 leaned towards CD4+. Some responding clones were found in pre-infection memory, which suggests that pre-existing cross-reactive memory T cells took part in the SARS-CoV-2 response. The second-wave clones that peaked on day 37 were not confirmed to be SARS-CoV-2 specific. Contracting CD4+ clones were found mainly in CM and EM memory subsets, while CD8+ clones were enriched in EMRA. The study covered only two mild cases, and larger cohorts including severe cases with pre-infection samples were considered necessary.

The germline V gene yields SGDLS for CDR1 and YYNGEE for CDR2. The CDR3, cysteine through phenylalanine, is 19 amino acids long. Solely the CDR3 DNA is kept, with 57 bases framed from the first base. Trimming at the junction amounts to 4 bases on V and 0 bases on J, and the germline ends lie 20 bases apart. Sequencing was carried out with an Illumina NovaSeq 6000. TCRalpha and TCRbeta cDNA libraries were constructed by 5'RACE with constant-segment primers, with sample barcodes and unique molecular identifiers being introduced. RNA was extracted from every sample with Trizol reagent. Libraries were amplified in two PCR steps, with a second sample barcode and Illumina TruSeq adapters added in the second step. Sequencing of the libraries was done on an Illumina NovaSeq, producing 2 x 150 bp paired-end reads. The authors processed their data as follows. The reads were demultiplexed and collapsed into UMI-guided consensus sequences using migec v1.2.7. Using mixcr v2.1.11, the UMI consensuses were aligned to TRA and TRB V and J templates and assembled into clonotypes. Expanded or contracted clonotypes were those called significant by both edgeR and NoisET, with noise models trained on biological replicates. edgeR calls used a false discovery rate-adjusted p below 0.01 and a log2 fold-change threshold of 1. As an exploratory analysis of dynamics, max-normalized trajectories of the 1000 most abundant clonotypes were examined with PCA combined with hierarchical clustering. Separately sequenced CD4+ and CD8+ repertoires were used to assign the CD4 or CD8 phenotype of responding clones. The raw public data were reprocessed by TCRdb itself: fastp quality trimming at Q25, MiXCR clonotype calling, in-frame beta chains only. Entries are consolidated by CDR3 protein sequence, retaining the most common genes and DNA. These V and J calls are TCRdb output, not the study's own analysis. Recorded for this sample are some 450,000 distinct CDR3 sequences; roughly 20% of them occurred a single time. The leading ten clones occupy 7.5% to 9.5% of the sample.

Ficoll-Paque density gradient centrifugation was the method used to isolate PBMCs. The V gene is TRBV9 and the J gene is TRBJ2-6; 5 matching bases give a weak D call of TRBD2. The sequenced sample was PBMCs or a T cell subset sorted from them (not recorded which). The receptor's source is an adult woman who had mild COVID-19 (a few samples of this study predate the infection). The sample titles of this study are shuffled in the database, so cell type and time point are left out; the donor was told from shared clones. The DNA sequence is given as TGTGCCAGCAGCCCAATGCGGGTCTCCTCTAGCTCTGGGGCCAACGTCCTGACTTTC. Its protein reads: CASSPMRVSSSSGANVLTF.